Listed here are 26 T cell receptor beta chains from one sample, sequenced in a study of blood T cell repertoires in COVID-19. Sequencing was performed with immunoSEQ multiplex PCR; in TCRdb, only in-frame clones are kept and a portion is missing. This table has more than 250,000 clones, 86% appearing once. Sequencing was done on a sample of peripheral blood. The receptors were sampled from a woman aged 45 to 65 with acute or convalescent COVID-19.

The chain joins TRBV7-8 to TRBJ2-7, with 9 bases matching TRBD1. The CDR3 has 14 amino acids. V lost 5 bases to trimming and J lost 7 bases; unmatched junction nucleotides: 9. Germline CDR1 reads SGHVS; CDR2 reads FQNEAQ. This CDR3 is CASSLGTGWREQYF. CDR3 in DNA: TGTGCCAGCAGCCTCGGGACAGGGTGGAGGGAGCAGTACTTC.

The chain is built from TRBV5-1 and TRBJ2-7; 7 bases are shared with TRBD1. CDR1 SGHRS and CDR2 YFSETQ come from the germline V gene. CDR3 size: 15 residues. Trimming took 2 bases from V and 0 from J; bases not matched to a gene: 5. Written as DNA, the CDR3 is TGCGCCAGCAGCTTTTCGGACAGGCACTCCTACGAGCAGTACTTC. This encodes CASSFSDRHSYEQYF.

The chain has TRBV7-2 and TRBJ2-3; D is unclear. The germline V and J ends were trimmed by 5 bases and 2 bases, with 8 bases remaining between them. There are 13 residues in the CDR3. The V gene's germline CDR1 is SGHTA and CDR2 FQGNSA. CDR3 sequence (DNA): TGTGCCAGCAGCCCAGGATACACAGATACGCAGTATTTT. Protein sequence: CASSPGYTDTQYF.

V usage is TRBV18 and J usage is TRBJ1-1; 9 nucleotides line up with TRBD1. After removal of 3 bases from V and 0 bases from J, the junction contained 11 bases not matched to a gene. Germline V gene lookup returns CDR1 KGHSH and CDR2 LQKENI. CDR3 length equals 18 residues. CDR3 bases: TGTGCCAGCTCACCTCTTCAGGACAGGGGCCTGATGAACACTGAAGCTTTCTTT. Translating it yields CASSPLQDRGLMNTEAFF. Drawing the rest from reference TRBV18 and TRBJ1-1, the complete variable domain is NAGVMQNPRHLVRRRGQEARLRCSPMKGHSHVYWYRQLPEEGLKFMVYLQKENIIDESGMPKERFSAEFPKEGPSILRIQQVVRGDSAAYFCASSPLQDRGLMNTEAFFGQGTRLTVV.

This clone was counted a single time. This chain connects TRBV7-9 to TRBJ2-1; 7 bases map to TRBD2. The CDR3 totals 18 residues. Germline V gene data show CDR1 as SEHNR and CDR2 as FQNEAQ (reference sequence). J lost 0 bases, V lost 5 bases, and 13 bases had no gene match. DNA of the CDR3: TGTGCCAGCAGCCGGACGACCGGGACTATCAGCTCCTACAATGAGCAGTTCTTC. Residues: CASSRTTGTISSYNEQFF.

The chain is built from TRBV6-4 and TRBJ2-2; TRBD2 is a possible D gene (5 bases). The germline CDR1 and CDR2 sequences are MRHNA and SNTAGT. V was pared by 2 bases and J by 7 bases, with 8 bases between. This CDR3 has 13 amino acids. The CDR3 is CASSDEGDGELFF. CDR3 bases: TGTGCCAGCAGTGACGAGGGTGACGGGGAGCTGTTTTTT.

This clone was observed a single time. The V gene is TRBV7-2, the J gene TRBJ1-1; D may be TRBD1 (5 bases). CDR1 and CDR2 (germline): SGHTA, FQGNSA. V shed 1 base and J shed 4 bases, with 13 bases lying between them. The CDR3 is 15 amino acids. CDR3 nucleotide sequence: TGTGCCAGCAGCTTAGACCGACAGAGAGGCACTGAAGCTTTCTTT. Its translation is CASSLDRQRGTEAFF.

Only one count was recorded for this clone. The V call is TRBV3-1 (or the pseudogene TRBV3-2), the J call TRBJ2-2; the match to TRBD2 covers 9 bases. The length of the CDR3 is 15 residues. CDR1 and CDR2 from the germline V gene are LGHDT and YNNKEL (reference sequence). With 5 bases clipped from V and 7 bases from J, the junction kept 8 bases outside the gene matches. The chain's CDR3 is CASSFGLAGSGELFF. The CDR3 DNA reads as TGTGCCAGCAGCTTCGGCCTAGCGGGAAGCGGGGAGCTGTTTTTT.

CDR3 nucleotide sequence: TGTGCCAGCAGCCGGGCCGAGAGCTCTGGGGCCAACGTCCTGACTTTC. It is translated as CASSRAESSGANVLTF. The chain combines TRBV4-2 with TRBJ2-6; D unresolved. The CDR3 consists of 16 residues. V was cut by 4 bases and J by 0 bases, with 10 bases left in between. CDR1 and CDR2 (germline): LGHNA, YNFKEQ.

V usage is TRBV7-9 and J usage is TRBJ1-2; 10 bases agree with TRBD1. The CDR3 extends over 16 amino acids. V was pared by 5 bases and J by 4 bases, with 10 bases of the junction left unmatched. The germline V gene encodes CDR1 SEHNR and CDR2 FQNEAQ (reference sequence). The CDR3 reads CASSPTAGQGFYGYTF. The CDR3 nucleotides read TGTGCCAGCAGCCCAACCGCGGGACAGGGGTTCTATGGCTACACCTTC.

This chain uses TRBV29-1 with TRBJ1-1; 9 bases map to TRBD1. The CDR3 loop spans 12 amino acids. Germline V gene sequence: CDR1 SQVTM, CDR2 ANQGSEA. CDR3 nucleotide sequence: TGCAGAGGGGACAGGGATTACACTGAAGCTTTCTTT. Its protein product is CRGDRDYTEAFF.

The chain carries TRBV28 and TRBJ2-7; 13 bases match TRBD2. V was clipped by 2 bases and J by 4 bases; unmatched bases: 2. CDR3 length equals 15 residues. The germline V gene encodes CDR1 MDHEN and CDR2 SYDVKM. In nucleotides, the CDR3 is TGTGCCAGCAGTTTAGGGACTAGCGGGAAATACGAGCAGTACTTC. Protein: CASSLGTSGKYEQYF.

V and J are TRBV28 and TRBJ1-6, with a possible D match to TRBD1 (6 bases). The CDR3 extends over 15 amino acids. Germline V gene data show CDR1 as MDHEN and CDR2 as SYDVKM. The germline V and J ends were trimmed by 7 bases and 7 bases, with 17 bases remaining between them. CDR3 in DNA: TGTGCCAGCACCTTTCCTCAGGGGAGAAATTCACCCCTCCACTTT. It translates to CASTFPQGRNSPLHF.

The V call is TRBV30, the J call TRBJ1-1, with D maybe TRBD1 (6 bases). This CDR3 spans 14 amino acids. The V end lost 2 bases, the J end lost 3 bases, and 13 bases lay between the germline ends. Germline CDR1 is GTSNPN and CDR2 is SVGIG (reference sequence). The CDR3 DNA reads TGTGCCTGGAGTAGTACAGGGTGGGACACTGAAGCTTTCTTT. Its translation is CAWSSTGWDTEAFF.

V and J are TRBV19 and TRBJ1-5; the match to TRBD1 covers 7 bases. This CDR3 contains 17 residues. With 3 bases clipped from V and 0 bases from J, the junction kept 8 bases outside the gene matches. Germline V CDR1 and CDR2: LNHDA, SQIVND (reference sequence). Here the CDR3 reads CASSIRDSSYSNQPQHF. The CDR3 DNA reads as TGTGCCAGTAGTATCCGGGACAGCAGCTATAGCAATCAGCCCCAGCATTTT. The whole variable domain, filled in from reference TRBV19 and TRBJ1-5, reads DGGITQSPKYLFRKEGQNVTLSCEQNLNHDAMYWYRQDPGQGLRLIYYSQIVNDFQKGDIAEGYSVSREKKESFPLTVTSAQKNPTAFYLCASSIRDSSYSNQPQHFGDGTRLSIL.

The sample holds one count of this clone. The chain couples TRBV2 to TRBJ1-1; 7 bases fit TRBD1. Germline lookup yields CDR1 SNHLY and CDR2 FYNNEI. V gave up 4 bases and J gave up 4 bases; unmatched junction bases: 6. CDR3 size: 14 residues. CDR3 protein: CASSVAGGVTEAFF. The CDR3 DNA follows: TGTGCCAGCAGTGTGGCAGGGGGTGTCACTGAAGCTTTCTTT.

At least ten counts were recorded for this clone. The chain combines TRBV28 with TRBJ2-7; 8 nucleotides agree with TRBD1. After removal of 1 base from V and 5 bases from J, the junction contained 10 bases not matched to a gene. The CDR3 is 16 residues long. Germline V gives CDR1 MDHEN, CDR2 SYDVKM. The CDR3 bases are TGTGCCAGCAGTTTATTAGGACAGGGTAAATCCCACGAGCAGTACTTC. As protein: CASSLLGQGKSHEQYF.

The V call is TRBV18, the J call TRBJ1-1, with 7 bases lining up with TRBD1. Per germline, CDR1 KGHSH and CDR2 LQKENI. The CDR3 covers 15 residues. The trim removed 2 bases at V and 5 bases at J, leaving 8 bases unmatched. The DNA of the CDR3 is TGTGCCAGCTCACCAACAGGGGTCACCCGTACTGAAGCTTTCTTT. Its translation is CASSPTGVTRTEAFF.

This chain uses TRBV28 with TRBJ2-7, with D perhaps matching TRBD2 (6 bases). The V gene's germline CDR1 is MDHEN and CDR2 SYDVKM. This CDR3 comprises 12 residues. V was shortened by 3 bases and J by 6 bases, with 9 bases between the two germline ends. The CDR3 is CASSLGGSEQYF. CDR3 nucleotides: TGTGCCAGCAGTTTGGGGGGATCCGAGCAGTACTTC.

The chain is built from TRBV3-1 (or the pseudogene TRBV3-2) and TRBJ2-3, with 16 positions matching TRBD2. V shed 2 bases and J 7 bases; nucleotides not matched to a gene: 9. CDR1 and CDR2 from the germline V gene are LGHDT and YNNKEL (reference sequence). The CDR3 covers 18 residues. CDR3 coding DNA: TGTGCCAGCAGCCAACCTGGGGGACTAGCGGGAGGGCCCTATACGCAGTATTTT. This encodes CASSQPGGLAGGPYTQYF.

The V and J genes are TRBV7-9 and TRBJ2-1; TRBD2 matches 8 bases. CDR1 is SEHNR and CDR2 is FQNEAQ in the germline V gene (reference sequence). V gave up 6 bases and J gave up 8 bases; unmatched junction bases: 15. This CDR3 has 16 amino acids. CDR3 sequence: CASRGTGTRVLYEQFF. The CDR3 DNA reads TGTGCCAGCAGGGGGACCGGGACTAGAGTCCTCTATGAGCAGTTCTTC.

This clone has more than one count but fewer than ten. This sequence joins TRBV27 and TRBJ1-5; D is possibly TRBD1 (6 bases). Germline CDR1 is MNHEY and CDR2 is SMNVEV (reference sequence). This CDR3 contains 16 residues. V was shortened by 4 bases and J by 6 bases, with 19 bases between the two germline ends. CDR3 nucleotides: TGTGCCAGCAGTTCTCCCCCCAGGGGCTCACGTCAGCCCCAGCATTTT. Its protein is CASSSPPRGSRQPQHF.

This clone was detected a few times. This sample includes further DNA sequences coding for the same CDR3. The chain employs TRBV24-1 and TRBJ2-1; D perhaps matches TRBD2 (6 bases). Germline loops: CDR1 KGHDR, CDR2 SFDVKD. V dropped 4 bases and J dropped 0 bases, with 15 bases sitting between them. The CDR3 has 17 residues. The CDR3 loop is CATSDPGTGDSYNEQFF. The CDR3 bases are TGTGCCACCAGTGACCCCGGGACTGGCGACTCCTACAATGAGCAGTTCTTC.

The chain employs TRBV4-2 and TRBJ1-1; D is uncertain. CDR3 length: 16 residues. Germline V lookup: CDR1 LGHNA, CDR2 YNFKEQ. The V end was cut by 2 bases, the J end by 4 bases, with 17 bases between. This CDR3 reads CASSQLDYTPGTEAFF. For the CDR3, the DNA is TGTGCCAGCAGCCAACTAGATTACACTCCCGGCACTGAAGCTTTCTTT.

The CDR3 DNA follows: TGTGCCACCAAAGCAGCGGGAGTCTACAATGAGCAGTTCTTC. Its translation is CATKAAGVYNEQFF. This rearrangement joins TRBV6-5 to TRBJ2-1; 8 bases line up with TRBD2. The CDR3 has 14 residues. Germline values: CDR1 MNHEY, CDR2 SVGAGI. Trimming removed 10 bases from V and 3 bases from J; junction bases left unmatched: 8.

Regarding this clone: Since the CDR3 does not end with the conserved phenylalanine or tryptophan, this likely comes from a read error. No DNA is shown, since the ends of the CDR3 on it are uncertain; the CDR3 is the one TCRdb lists. This chain connects TRBV28 to TRBJ2-7; TRBD2 was called by the table and not checked on the DNA. Per germline, CDR1 MDHEN and CDR2 SYDVKM. The CDR3 has 12 residues if both end residues are counted. CDR3: CASSLISGTQVH.